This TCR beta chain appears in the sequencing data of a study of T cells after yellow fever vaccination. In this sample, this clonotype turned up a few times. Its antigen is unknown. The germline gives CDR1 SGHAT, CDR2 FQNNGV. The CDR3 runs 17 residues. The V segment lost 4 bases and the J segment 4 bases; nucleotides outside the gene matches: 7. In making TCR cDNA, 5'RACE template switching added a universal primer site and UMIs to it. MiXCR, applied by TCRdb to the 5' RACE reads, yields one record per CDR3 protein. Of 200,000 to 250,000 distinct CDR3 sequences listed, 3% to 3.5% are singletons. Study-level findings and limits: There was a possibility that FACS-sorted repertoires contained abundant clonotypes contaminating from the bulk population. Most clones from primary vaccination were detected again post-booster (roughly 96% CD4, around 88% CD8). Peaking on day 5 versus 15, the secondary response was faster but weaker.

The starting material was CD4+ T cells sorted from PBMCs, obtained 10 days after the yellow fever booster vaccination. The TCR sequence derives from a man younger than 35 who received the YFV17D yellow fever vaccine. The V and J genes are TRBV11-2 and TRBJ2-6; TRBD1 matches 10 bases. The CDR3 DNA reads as TGTGCCAGCAGCTACCGGGACAGGGGTTCGGGGGCCAACGTCCTGACTTTC. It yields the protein CASSYRDRGSGANVLTF.